This section outlines one TCR beta chain sequence together with its context. Its target is unknown. The method was immunoSEQ multiplex PCR; TCRdb's version includes in-frame clones alone and lacks a portion of them. The sample contains fewer than 15,000 clones, about 66% of which appear only once. The record originates from a study of tumor-infiltrating lymphocytes in localized non-small cell lung cancer. In the study overall: Some samples were collected after neoadjuvant chemotherapy; smokers, never-smokers and several histologies were included.

V trimming: 2 bases; J trimming: 5 bases; junction bases outside the gene matches: 10. Per germline, CDR1 SGHKS and CDR2 YYEKEE (reference sequence). This CDR3 has 15 amino acids. Study outcomes and limitations: Only some patients had TCR sequencing, depending on available tissue. Recurrence-free survival showed no association with tumor T-cell fraction.

This TCR came from a human donor with non-small cell lung cancer. What was sequenced was lung tumor tissue. The chain couples TRBV5-5 to TRBJ2-7; 7 positions match TRBD2. Here the CDR3 DNA reads TGTGCCAGCAGCTTCTTGTGGGTGGGGGGGAACGAGCAGTACTTC. It codes for CASSFLWVGGNEQYF.